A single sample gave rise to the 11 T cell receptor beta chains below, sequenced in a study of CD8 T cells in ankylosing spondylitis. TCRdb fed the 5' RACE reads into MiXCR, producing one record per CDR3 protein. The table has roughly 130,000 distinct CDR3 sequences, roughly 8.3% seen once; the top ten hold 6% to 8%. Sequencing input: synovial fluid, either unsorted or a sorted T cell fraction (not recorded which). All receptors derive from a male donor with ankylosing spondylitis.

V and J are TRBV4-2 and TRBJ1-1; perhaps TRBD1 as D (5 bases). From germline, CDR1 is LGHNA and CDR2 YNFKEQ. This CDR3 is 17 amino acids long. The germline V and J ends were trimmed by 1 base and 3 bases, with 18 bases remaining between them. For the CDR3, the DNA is TGTGCCAGCAGCCAAGTCGCCGGCACAGGTCGGGACACTGAAGCTTTCTTT. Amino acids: CASSQVAGTGRDTEAFF.

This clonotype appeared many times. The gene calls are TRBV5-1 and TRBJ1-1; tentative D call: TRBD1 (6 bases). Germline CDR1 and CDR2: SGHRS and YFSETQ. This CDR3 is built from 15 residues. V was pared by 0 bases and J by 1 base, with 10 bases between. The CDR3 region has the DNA TGCGCCAGCAGCTTGGATACAGGGACGAACACTGAAGCTTTCTTT. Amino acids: CASSLDTGTNTEAFF.

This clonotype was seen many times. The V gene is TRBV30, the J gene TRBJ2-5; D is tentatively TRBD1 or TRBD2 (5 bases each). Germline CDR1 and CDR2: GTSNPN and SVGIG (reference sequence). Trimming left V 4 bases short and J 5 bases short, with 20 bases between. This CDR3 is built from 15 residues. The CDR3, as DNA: TGTGCCTGGAACTCGGCCGGGGCCGGAGTGGAGACCCAGTACTTC. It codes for CAWNSAGAGVETQYF.

Here the CDR3 DNA reads TGTGCCAGCAGTGGAGCGGGAAGGGCAAACCAAGAGACCCAGTACTTC. This gives the protein CASSGAGRANQETQYF. The chain recombines TRBV6-1 with TRBJ2-5; 7 bases line up with TRBD2. This CDR3 comprises 16 residues. Germline V gene lookup returns CDR1 MNHNS and CDR2 SASEGT. V was pared by 4 bases and J by 0 bases, with 8 bases of the junction left unmatched.

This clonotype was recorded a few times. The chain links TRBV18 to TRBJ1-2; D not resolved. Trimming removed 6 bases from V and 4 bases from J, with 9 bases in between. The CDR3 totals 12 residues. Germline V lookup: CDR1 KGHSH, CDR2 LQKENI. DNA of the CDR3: TGTGCCAGCTCGGACGGGATCTATGGCTACACCTTC. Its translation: CASSDGIYGYTF.

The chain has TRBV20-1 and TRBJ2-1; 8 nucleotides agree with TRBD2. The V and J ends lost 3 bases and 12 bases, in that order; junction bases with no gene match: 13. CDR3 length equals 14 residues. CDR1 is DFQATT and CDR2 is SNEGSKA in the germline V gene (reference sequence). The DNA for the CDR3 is TGCAGTGCTAGTCAATCTAGCGGGCTATTATTGCAGTTCTTC. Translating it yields CSASQSSGLLLQFF.

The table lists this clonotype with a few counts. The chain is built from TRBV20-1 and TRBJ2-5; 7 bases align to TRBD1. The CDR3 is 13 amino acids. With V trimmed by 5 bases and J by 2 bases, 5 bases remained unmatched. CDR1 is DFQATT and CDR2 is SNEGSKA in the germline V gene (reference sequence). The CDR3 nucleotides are TGCAGTGCTGGAAACAGGGGACAAGAGACCCAGTACTTC. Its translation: CSAGNRGQETQYF.

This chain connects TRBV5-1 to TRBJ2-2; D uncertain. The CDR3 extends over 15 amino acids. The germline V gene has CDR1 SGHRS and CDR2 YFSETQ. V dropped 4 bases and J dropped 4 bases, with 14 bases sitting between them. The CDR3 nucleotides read TGCGCCAGCAGCCCTCCTTTCAGAGGCACCGGGGAGCTGTTTTTT. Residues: CASSPPFRGTGELFF.

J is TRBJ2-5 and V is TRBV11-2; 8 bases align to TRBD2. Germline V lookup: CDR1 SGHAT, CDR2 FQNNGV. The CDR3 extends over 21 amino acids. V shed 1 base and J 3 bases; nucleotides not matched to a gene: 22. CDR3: CASSLGPKAPQAGEGEETQYF. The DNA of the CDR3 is TGTGCCAGCAGCTTAGGACCCAAGGCCCCCCAAGCGGGAGAAGGGGAAGAGACCCAGTACTTC.

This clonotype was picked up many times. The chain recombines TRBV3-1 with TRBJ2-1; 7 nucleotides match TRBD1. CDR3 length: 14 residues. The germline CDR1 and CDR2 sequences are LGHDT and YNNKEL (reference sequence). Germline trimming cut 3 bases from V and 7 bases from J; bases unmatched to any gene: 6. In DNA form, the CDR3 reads TGTGCCAGCAGCCATCGACAGGGATGGAATGAGCAGTTCTTC. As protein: CASSHRQGWNEQFF.

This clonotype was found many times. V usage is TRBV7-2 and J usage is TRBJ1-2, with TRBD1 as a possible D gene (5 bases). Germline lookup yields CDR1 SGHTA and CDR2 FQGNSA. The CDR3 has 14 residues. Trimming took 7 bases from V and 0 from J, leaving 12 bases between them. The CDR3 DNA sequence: TGTGCCAGCACCCCCAGGGAAGCTAACTATGGCTACACCTTC. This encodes CASTPREANYGYTF.